The 27 T cell receptor beta chains below were found in one sample sequenced in a study of shared clonotypes between healthy human individuals. In the naive CD8 group, cells lacked CD45RO and were positively selected for CCR7, so terminally differentiated effector memory CD45RA+ cells were left out. The assay was immunoSEQ multiplex PCR, and TCRdb's table has in-frame clones only and misses some. The sample lists roughly 2.1 million clones, around 93% occurring once. Sequencing was done on a sample of naive CD8+ T cells from PBMCs. The receptors shown here come from a man between 18 and 35 years old in good health. Some clones in this sample may be carry-over from other donors' samples.

This clone has a single count. The V call is TRBV5-4, the J call TRBJ2-3, with 9 positions matching TRBD2. This CDR3 region has 16 residues. Trimming took 0 bases from V and 5 from J; bases not matched to a gene: 7. CDR1 SGHNT and CDR2 YYREEE come from the germline V gene (reference sequence). Here the CDR3 DNA reads TGTGCCAGCAGCTTGGGTTTAGCGGGAGTGGTAGATACGCAGTATTTT. Translated: CASSLGLAGVVDTQYF. Supplemented by reference TRBV5-4 and TRBJ2-3, the full variable domain reads ETGVTQSPTHLIKTRGQQVTLRCSSQSGHNTVSWYQQALGQGPQFIFQYYREEENGRGNFPPRFSGLQFPNYSSELNVNALELDDSALYLCASSLGLAGVVDTQYFGPGTRLTVL.

The chain has TRBV29-1 and TRBJ1-2; a possible D gene is TRBD1 (5 bases). The germline gives CDR1 SQVTM, CDR2 ANQGSEA. This CDR3 has 16 amino acids. Trimming took off 2 bases at V and 2 bases at J, with 18 bases between the two ends. The chain's CDR3 is CSVEPHLGGVNYGYTF. CDR3 in DNA: TGCAGCGTTGAACCCCACCTCGGAGGGGTGAACTATGGCTACACCTTC.

This sequence joins TRBV27 and TRBJ1-2; TRBD1 matches 10 bases. V lost 3 bases and J lost 2; bases outside the gene matches: 6. This CDR3 is 16 amino acids long. Germline CDR1 and CDR2: MNHEY and SMNVEV (reference sequence). CDR3 sequence reads: CASSFLGQGGNYGYTF. The CDR3, as DNA: TGTGCCAGCAGTTTCCTAGGACAGGGGGGAAACTATGGCTACACCTTC.

This chain uses TRBV19 with TRBJ2-5; 8 nucleotides align to TRBD2. CDR3 size: 15 residues. With V trimmed by 0 bases and J by 7 bases, 7 bases remained unmatched. Germline assignment: CDR1 LNHDA and CDR2 SQIVND (reference sequence). The DNA of the CDR3 is TGTGCCAGTAGTATAGATCGGGAGGGGTACGGGACCCAGTACTTC. It translates to CASSIDREGYGTQYF.

This clone has just one count. For the CDR3, the DNA is TGCAGCGTCCGTGGCCCCCGAACAGGGTCGAATTTAGAGACCCAGTACTTC. This encodes CSVRGPRTGSNLETQYF. This chain uses TRBV29-1 with TRBJ2-5; D perhaps matches TRBD1 (6 bases). CDR3 length equals 17 residues. The V end lost 6 bases, the J end lost 4 bases, and 27 bases lay between the germline ends. Germline V gene data show CDR1 as SQVTM and CDR2 as ANQGSEA.

V is TRBV4-1 and J is TRBJ2-4, with 10 bases that match TRBD2. There are 15 residues in the CDR3. CDR1 and CDR2 (germline): MGHRA, YSYEKL. The J segment lost 6 bases and the V segment lost 2 bases, leaving 4 bases of the junction unmatched. CDR3 sequence: CASSQNVAGGNIQYF. The CDR3 DNA is TGCGCCAGCAGCCAAAATGTAGCGGGAGGAAACATTCAGTACTTC.

This clone was counted a few times. The chain links TRBV4-2 to TRBJ1-1, with 7 bases matching TRBD1. Per the germline V gene, CDR1 is LGHNA and CDR2 is YNFKEQ. There are 16 residues in the CDR3. V gave up 4 bases and J gave up 2 bases; unmatched junction bases: 10. This chain's CDR3 is CASSPLSTGRNTEAFF. CDR3 bases: TGTGCCAGCAGCCCCCTCTCGACAGGGAGAAACACTGAAGCTTTCTTT.

V gene TRBV7-9 combines with J gene TRBJ2-1; maybe TRBD1 (5 bases). This CDR3 region has 16 residues. Trimming removed 3 bases at V and 8 bases at J, with 20 bases between. Germline values: CDR1 SEHNR, CDR2 FQNEAQ (reference sequence). The DNA of the CDR3 is TGTGCCAGCAGCTTCACAGGCCTCACGCTGGTCGATGAGCAGTTCTTC. Its protein is CASSFTGLTLVDEQFF.

This chain joins TRBV28 and TRBJ2-7; D perhaps matches TRBD2 (6 bases). CDR3 length: 13 amino acids. V was cut by 1 base and J by 6 bases, with 10 bases left in between. CDR1 is MDHEN, CDR2 SYDVKM, per germline. The CDR3: CASSLLREFEQYF. The CDR3 DNA follows: TGTGCCAGCAGTTTATTGCGGGAATTCGAGCAGTACTTC.

V and J are TRBV7-2 and TRBJ1-1; the D gene is possibly TRBD1 (6 bases). This CDR3 has 15 residues. Trimming left V 3 bases short and J 7 bases short, with 18 bases between. Germline loops: CDR1 SGHTA, CDR2 FQGNSA. Here the CDR3 DNA reads TGTGCCAGCAGCTTTGAGACAGGACCAAAACATGAAGCTTTCTTT. Its protein is CASSFETGPKHEAFF.

This clone was counted once. The chain has TRBV2 and TRBJ2-2; 9 nucleotides agree with TRBD2. J was trimmed by 6 bases and V by 11 bases; bases with no gene match: 13. The CDR3 spans 15 residues. From germline, CDR1 is SNHLY and CDR2 FYNNEI. CDR3 bases: TGTGCCTCCTTCCCCGGCGGGAGGGCCCCCGGGGAGCTGTTTTTT. Residues: CASFPGGRAPGELFF. The whole variable domain, remainder taken from reference TRBV2 and TRBJ2-2, is EPEVTQTPSHQVTQMGQEVILRCVPISNHLYFYWYRQILGQKVEFLVSFYNNEISEKSEIFDDQFSVERPDGSNFTLKIRSTKLEDSAMYFCASFPGGRAPGELFFGEGSRLTVL.

This chain joins TRBV28 and TRBJ1-1, with a possible D match to TRBD1 (5 bases). Germline V gene data show CDR1 as MDHEN and CDR2 as SYDVKM. Trimming stripped 7 bases from V and 0 bases from J, with 15 bases between. CDR3 length: 15 amino acids. In nucleotides, the CDR3 is TGTGCCAGCACAGGGCTTCAGGAGGTGAACACTGAAGCTTTCTTT. Its protein is CASTGLQEVNTEAFF. Based on the CDR3 plus reference TRBV28 and TRBJ1-1, the full variable domain is DVKVTQSSRYLVKRTGEKVFLECVQDMDHENMFWYRQDPGLGLRLIYFSYDVKMKEKGDIPEGYSVSREKKERFSLILESASTNQTSMYLCASTGLQEVNTEAFFGQGTRLTVV.

About this clone: Other nucleotide sequences from this sample produce the same CDR3. This chain connects TRBV15 to TRBJ2-3; 11 bases fit TRBD2. CDR1 is LNHNV, CDR2 YYDKDF, per germline (reference sequence). The CDR3 is 15 residues long. After removal of 1 base from V and 4 bases from J, the junction contained 1 base not matched to a gene. The DNA for the CDR3 is TGTGCCACCAGCAGAGTAGCGGGAGGGCCAGATACGCAGTATTTT. Its protein product is CATSRVAGGPDTQYF.

V usage is TRBV7-9 and J usage is TRBJ2-1; no firm D call. Germline values: CDR1 SEHNR, CDR2 FQNEAQ (reference sequence). This CDR3 contains 12 residues. V was trimmed by 5 bases and J by 5 bases, leaving 7 bases between them. CDR3 sequence (DNA): TGTGCCAGCAGCCCTGGTCACAATGAGCAGTTCTTC. Residues: CASSPGHNEQFF.

The chain couples TRBV30 to TRBJ2-1; D gene unclear. V lost 2 bases and J 7 bases, leaving 12 bases between the germline ends. The CDR3 spans 13 residues. In germline, CDR1 is GTSNPN, CDR2 SVGIG (reference sequence). CDR3 region: CAWSLSRINEQFF. The CDR3, as DNA: TGTGCCTGGAGTTTAAGTCGAATTAATGAGCAGTTCTTC.

This chain joins TRBV5-6 and TRBJ1-2; tentatively, D is TRBD1 (6 bases). The CDR3 sequence is 13 residues long. V was trimmed by 2 bases and J by 6 bases, leaving 11 bases between them. Germline V gene sequence: CDR1 SGHDT, CDR2 YYEEEE. CDR3: CASSFGGSHGYTF. CDR3 sequence (DNA): TGTGCCAGCAGCTTCGGGGGCAGCCATGGCTACACCTTC.

The rearrangement uses TRBV13 and TRBJ1-4, with D possibly TRBD1 on 6 matching bases. The CDR3 has 14 residues. V was shortened by 0 bases and J by 6 bases, with 8 bases between the two germline ends. Germline-derived CDR1 and CDR2 are PRHDT and FYEKMQ (reference sequence). This CDR3 reads CASSLGQGDEKLFF. CDR3 bases: TGTGCCAGCAGCTTAGGACAGGGCGATGAAAAACTGTTTTTT.

CDR3 region: CASSHVQASNQPQHF. CDR3 nucleotides: TGCGCCAGCAGCCATGTCCAGGCTAGCAATCAGCCCCAGCATTTT. The chain employs TRBV4-1 and TRBJ1-5; D gene ambiguous. The germline V and J ends were trimmed by 3 bases and 0 bases, with 9 bases remaining between them. The V gene's germline CDR1 is MGHRA and CDR2 YSYEKL. The CDR3 has 15 amino acids.

This chain connects TRBV9 to TRBJ1-4, with D possibly TRBD1 on 6 matching bases. Deletions cut 3 bases from V and 8 bases from J, with 11 bases between. This CDR3 has 13 amino acids. CDR1 and CDR2 from the germline V gene are SGDLS and YYNGEE. CDR3: CASSADQGEKLFF. CDR3 nucleotide sequence: TGTGCCAGCAGCGCCGATCAGGGGGAAAAACTGTTTTTT.

The J gene is TRBJ1-5, the V gene TRBV27; 8 nucleotides match TRBD1. CDR1 is MNHEY, CDR2 SMNVEV, per germline (reference sequence). The CDR3 extends over 16 amino acids. Germline trimming cut 6 bases from V and 7 bases from J; bases unmatched to any gene: 14. CDR3 loop: CASRIGAGGAGQPQHF. Here the CDR3 DNA reads TGTGCCAGCAGAATAGGAGCAGGGGGCGCGGGGCAGCCCCAGCATTTT.

In this sample, this clone turned up a few times. The chain uses TRBV29-1 and TRBJ1-1; TRBD1 matches at 7 bases. Looked up from germline, CDR1 is SQVTM and CDR2 is ANQGSEA. This CDR3 contains 12 residues. V lost 3 bases to trimming and J lost 5 bases; unmatched junction nucleotides: 3. The CDR3 protein is CSVEARGTEAFF. CDR3 bases: TGCAGCGTTGAGGCCAGGGGGACTGAAGCTTTCTTT.

J is TRBJ2-1 and V is TRBV7-9; 9 positions agree with TRBD2. The germline V gene has CDR1 SEHNR and CDR2 FQNEAQ (reference sequence). After removal of 4 bases from V and 7 bases from J, the junction contained 11 bases not matched to a gene. The CDR3 covers 16 residues. The DNA of the CDR3 is TGTGCCAGCAGCTCCCTTCGCGGGAGGGCCGCGAATGAGCAGTTCTTC. It translates to CASSSLRGRAANEQFF.

The chain recombines TRBV5-1 with TRBJ2-1, with 8 bases matching TRBD2. The CDR3 is 16 amino acids. The ends lost 0 bases at V and 1 base at J; junction bases unmatched: 3. The V gene's germline CDR1 is SGHRS and CDR2 YFSETQ. CDR3 residues: CASSLAGGPSYNEQFF. CDR3 nucleotide sequence: TGCGCCAGCAGCTTGGCGGGAGGGCCGTCCTACAATGAGCAGTTCTTC.

V is TRBV5-1 and J is TRBJ2-7; 9 nucleotides line up with TRBD2. Germline CDR1 reads SGHRS; CDR2 reads YFSETQ. Trimming took 7 bases from V and 2 from J; bases not matched to a gene: 4. The CDR3 runs 13 residues. CDR3 sequence: CASGPSGTYEQYF. CDR3 nucleotide sequence: TGCGCCAGCGGACCTAGCGGGACCTACGAGCAGTACTTC.

To note about this clone: A much larger clone lies one base from this, so it may be a read error. CDR3 sequence reads: CASRPGTGAYEQYF. The CDR3 bases are TGTGCCAGCAGGCCCGGGACAGGGGCCTACGAGCAGTACTTC. The rearrangement joins TRBV27 to TRBJ2-7; TRBD1 matches at 10 bases. In germline, CDR1 is MNHEY, CDR2 SMNVEV (reference sequence). J gave up 2 bases and V 6 bases, and 4 bases lay outside the gene matches. This CDR3 comprises 14 residues.

The chain uses TRBV5-8 and TRBJ1-2; D may be TRBD1 (5 bases). This CDR3 is built from 16 residues. Germline loops: CDR1 SGHTS, CDR2 YDEGEE. Trimming stripped 3 bases from V and 4 bases from J, with 19 bases between. CDR3 bases: TGTGCCAGCAGCTCCGGATGGTCGGGGCGCAGCTATGGCTACACCTTC. Amino acids: CASSSGWSGRSYGYTF.

This chain links TRBV2 with TRBJ1-5, with D uncertain. Germline CDR1 reads SNHLY; CDR2 reads FYNNEI. This CDR3 has 17 amino acids. V was shortened by 6 bases and J by 2 bases, with 20 bases between the two germline ends. CDR3 region: CASSDNSLTRGNQPQHF. Written as DNA, the CDR3 is TGTGCCAGCAGCGATAACAGCCTAACGAGGGGCAATCAGCCCCAGCATTTT. Looking up the rest from reference TRBV2 and TRBJ1-5 gives the full variable domain: EPEVTQTPSHQVTQMGQEVILRCVPISNHLYFYWYRQILGQKVEFLVSFYNNEISEKSEIFDDQFSVERPDGSNFTLKIRSTKLEDSAMYFCASSDNSLTRGNQPQHFGDGTRLSIL.